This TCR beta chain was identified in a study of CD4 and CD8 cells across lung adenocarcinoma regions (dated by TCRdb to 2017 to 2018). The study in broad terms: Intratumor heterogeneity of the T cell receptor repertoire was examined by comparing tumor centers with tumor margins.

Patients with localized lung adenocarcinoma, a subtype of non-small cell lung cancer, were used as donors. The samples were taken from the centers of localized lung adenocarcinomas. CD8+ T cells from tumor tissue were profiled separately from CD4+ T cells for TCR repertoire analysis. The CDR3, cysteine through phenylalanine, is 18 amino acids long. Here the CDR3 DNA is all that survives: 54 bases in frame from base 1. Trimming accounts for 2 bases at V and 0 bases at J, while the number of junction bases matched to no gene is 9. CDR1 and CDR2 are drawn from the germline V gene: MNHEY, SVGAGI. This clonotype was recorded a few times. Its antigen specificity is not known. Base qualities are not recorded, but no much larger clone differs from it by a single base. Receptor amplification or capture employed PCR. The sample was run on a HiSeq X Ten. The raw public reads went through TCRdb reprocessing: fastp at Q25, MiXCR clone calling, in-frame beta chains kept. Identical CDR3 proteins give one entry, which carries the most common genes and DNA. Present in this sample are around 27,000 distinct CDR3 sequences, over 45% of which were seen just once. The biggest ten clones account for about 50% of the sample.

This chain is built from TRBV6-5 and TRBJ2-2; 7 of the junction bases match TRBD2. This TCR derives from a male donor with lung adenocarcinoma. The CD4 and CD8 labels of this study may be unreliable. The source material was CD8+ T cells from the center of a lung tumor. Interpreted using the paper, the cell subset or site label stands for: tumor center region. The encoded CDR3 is CASSYAPWRGTNTGELFF. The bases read TGTGCCAGCAGTTACGCCCCTTGGCGGGGGACGAACACCGGGGAGCTGTTTTTT.